This T cell receptor beta chain originates from a study of blood T cell repertoires in COVID-19. Per the original methods: Amplifying reference gene primers gave estimates of nucleated cell counts. The table came from immunoSEQ multiplex PCR; TCRdb's copy has only in-frame clones and leaves some out. V, J and clone size are taken as reported in that table, and D and trimming were inferred from the DNA itself. The sample records hundreds of thousands of clones, roughly 90% being singletons. This study enrolled people aged 18 to 89 from about two dozen US geographic areas. This CDR3 is built from 15 residues. CDR1 and CDR2 (germline): LNHDA, SQIVND (reference sequence). V gave up 5 bases and J gave up 7 bases; unmatched junction bases: 6.

Sample: PBMCs or T cells enriched from blood (not recorded which). The chain employs TRBV19 and TRBJ1-4, with 11 bases lining up with TRBD1. The source of this sequence is a young woman with acute COVID-19. CDR3 nucleotides: TGTGCCAGTAGTGTTTCCGGGACAGGGGGTGAAAAACTGTTTTTT. Residues: CASSVSGTGGEKLFF.